The 24 T cell receptor beta chains listed next were all sequenced from one sample in a study of CD8 T cells in ankylosing spondylitis. TCRdb ran MiXCR on the 5' RACE reads and lists one entry per CDR3 protein. The sample lists 250,000 or so distinct CDR3 sequences, about a sixth occurring once. Material: blood, either unsorted or a sorted T cell fraction (not recorded which). The receptor source for this set is a male donor with ankylosing spondylitis or in good health (not recorded which).

This chain uses TRBV12-3 or TRBV12-4 with TRBJ2-5; 14 positions agree with TRBD2. CDR3 length: 16 residues. With 6 bases clipped from V and 5 bases from J, the junction kept 8 bases outside the gene matches. In DNA, the CDR3 is TGTGCCAGCAGCCCCGGACTAGCGGGAGGCGGGGAGACCCAGTACTTC. It specifies CASSPGLAGGGETQYF.

In its sample, this clonotype was seen a few times. The rearrangement joins TRBV4-2 to TRBJ2-1; 11 positions agree with TRBD2. The ends lost 0 bases at V and 12 bases at J; junction bases unmatched: 10. The CDR3 is 16 amino acids. The germline CDR1 and CDR2 sequences are LGHNA and YNFKEQ. The CDR3 sequence is CASSQEWTSGRDRQFF. In DNA, the CDR3 is TGTGCCAGCAGCCAAGAGTGGACTAGCGGGCGAGATAGGCAGTTCTTC.

The chain has TRBV2 and TRBJ2-2; 10 positions match TRBD2. This CDR3 has 16 residues. V lost 3 bases, J lost 4 bases, and 5 bases stayed unmatched. Per germline, CDR1 SNHLY and CDR2 FYNNEI. The CDR3 DNA follows: TGTGCCAGCAGTGAGGTAGCGGGAGGCAGCACCGGGGAGCTGTTTTTT. Protein product: CASSEVAGGSTGELFF.

This clonotype came up a few times. This chain uses TRBV4-1 with TRBJ2-1; D might be TRBD1 (6 bases). V was pared by 1 base and J by 2 bases, with 9 bases between. The CDR3 runs 15 residues. Germline V gene data show CDR1 as MGHRA and CDR2 as YSYEKL. DNA of the CDR3: TGCGCCAGCAGCCAAGTTAGGGGGACCTACAATGAGCAGTTCTTC. Its translation: CASSQVRGTYNEQFF.

V is TRBV3-1 and J is TRBJ2-3, with 9 bases aligning to TRBD2. The CDR3 runs to 17 residues. The ends lost 0 bases at V and 9 bases at J; junction bases unmatched: 13. The germline V gene has CDR1 LGHDT and CDR2 YNNKEL (reference sequence). The chain's CDR3 is CASSQDYWSSGTRTQYF. The CDR3 DNA is TGTGCCAGCAGCCAAGATTATTGGTCTAGCGGGACGCGAACGCAGTATTTT.

This chain links TRBV7-9 with TRBJ2-7; 9 bases line up with TRBD1. CDR3 size: 15 residues. Trimming took 4 bases from V and 1 from J; bases not matched to a gene: 5. Germline V gene sequence: CDR1 SEHNR, CDR2 FQNEAQ (reference sequence). The CDR3 loop is CASSSRGQGSYEQYF. Written as DNA, the CDR3 is TGTGCCAGCAGCTCCCGAGGACAGGGGTCCTACGAGCAGTACTTC.

V and J are TRBV27 and TRBJ2-5; TRBD1 matches 9 bases. Germline-derived CDR1 and CDR2 are MNHEY and SMNVEV (reference sequence). The CDR3 spans 15 residues. The V and J ends lost 5 bases and 4 bases, in that order; junction bases with no gene match: 8. Here the CDR3 DNA reads TGTGCCAGCAGTCTACAGGGGGCCTGGGTAGAGACCCAGTACTTC. It codes for CASSLQGAWVETQYF.

The genes are TRBV5-4 and TRBJ2-1, with D perhaps TRBD2 (6 bases). Germline CDR1 and CDR2: SGHNT and YYREEE (reference sequence). The CDR3 contains 16 residues. Between the trimmed V and J ends, which lost 3 bases and 4 bases, there was a span of 17 bases. DNA for the CDR3: TGTGCCAGCAGCTCGCAAACCGGGACTGGATACAATGAGCAGTTCTTC. It yields the protein CASSSQTGTGYNEQFF.

The chain employs TRBV7-8 and TRBJ1-2; D call uncertain. Germline V gene lookup returns CDR1 SGHVS and CDR2 FQNEAQ. This CDR3 has 15 residues. V lost 10 bases and J lost 4, with 22 bases in between. CDR3 in DNA: TGTGCCATGGGCTTCGGCACCTTCGGAGCCTATGGCTACACCTTC. Protein product: CAMGFGTFGAYGYTF.

This clonotype occurred a few times. CDR3 protein: CASSHPSLLDWGIYNEQFF. CDR3 DNA sequence: TGTGCCAGCAGCCATCCCTCCCTTCTAGATTGGGGGATTTACAATGAGCAGTTCTTC. This chain connects TRBV5-6 to TRBJ2-1; D may correspond to TRBD1 or TRBD2 (5 bases each). CDR3 length: 19 amino acids. V lost 4 bases to trimming and J lost 4 bases, with 27 bases between them. CDR1 is SGHDT and CDR2 is YYEEEE in the germline V gene.

V usage is TRBV20-1 and J usage is TRBJ2-7; 7 nucleotides line up with TRBD1. The V gene's germline CDR1 is DFQATT and CDR2 SNEGSKA (reference sequence). The ends lost 3 bases at V and 2 bases at J; junction bases unmatched: 7. CDR3 length: 14 amino acids. The DNA for the CDR3 is TGCAGTGCTAGGGGCTGGGACAGCCCCTACGAGCAGTACTTC. This gives the protein CSARGWDSPYEQYF.

The genes are TRBV27 and TRBJ2-2, with TRBD2 matching 8 bases. In germline, CDR1 is MNHEY, CDR2 SMNVEV (reference sequence). Trimming removed 1 base from V and 1 base from J; junction bases left unmatched: 2. The CDR3 covers 16 residues. CDR3 sequence reads: CASSLWTSRNTGELFF. CDR3 DNA: TGTGCCAGCAGTTTATGGACTAGCCGGAACACCGGGGAGCTGTTTTTT.

The V call is TRBV7-2, the J call TRBJ2-1; tentatively, D is TRBD2 (6 bases). CDR1 is SGHTA and CDR2 is FQGNSA in the germline V gene. This CDR3 spans 13 amino acids. Trimming pared 6 bases from V and 7 bases from J, leaving 13 bases between. CDR3 protein: CASRAAGYNEQFF. CDR3 nucleotides: TGTGCCAGCAGGGCGGCGGGGTATAATGAGCAGTTCTTC.

This clonotype came up a few times. The gene calls are TRBV20-1 and TRBJ2-7; 8 positions match TRBD2. This CDR3 comprises 16 residues. Looked up from germline, CDR1 is DFQATT and CDR2 is SNEGSKA (reference sequence). Losses at the gene ends were 0 bases for V and 1 base for J; bases not matched to a gene: 8. The CDR3 region is CSARDLTSELSYEQYF. As DNA, the CDR3 is TGCAGTGCTAGAGATCTGACTAGCGAATTATCCTACGAGCAGTACTTC.

V usage is TRBV7-2 and J usage is TRBJ2-3; D gene ambiguous. With 5 bases removed from V and 5 bases from J, the gap between germline ends came to 8 bases. Germline V gene data show CDR1 as SGHTA and CDR2 as FQGNSA. The CDR3 has 12 residues. This chain's CDR3 is CASSDVKDTQYF. The CDR3 DNA reads TGTGCCAGCAGCGACGTTAAAGATACGCAGTATTTT.

The chain carries TRBV7-8 and TRBJ2-1; D might be TRBD2 (7 bases). Trimming stripped 2 bases from V and 4 bases from J, with 15 bases between. This CDR3 contains 16 residues. Germline CDR1 reads SGHVS; CDR2 reads FQNEAQ. Here the CDR3 DNA reads TGTGCCAGCAGCTTATGGGAGGGGGGCTCTTACAATGAGCAGTTCTTC. It translates to CASSLWEGGSYNEQFF.

This clonotype has more than one count but fewer than ten. The chain combines TRBV5-1 with TRBJ2-7; maybe TRBD2 (6 bases). The CDR3 is made up of 17 amino acids. The germline V gene has CDR1 SGHRS and CDR2 YFSETQ. Trimming removed 1 base from V and 1 base from J, with 18 bases in between. CDR3 sequence: CASSLKSRDSISYEQYF. Here the CDR3 DNA reads TGCGCCAGCAGCTTGAAGAGCCGGGACTCAATATCCTACGAGCAGTACTTC.

At least ten counts were recorded for this clonotype. The chain's CDR3 is CSVEGTGVYNEQFF. The CDR3 nucleotides read TGCAGCGTTGAAGGGACAGGGGTCTACAATGAGCAGTTCTTC. This rearrangement joins TRBV29-1 to TRBJ2-1, with 9 positions matching TRBD1. The CDR3 loop spans 14 amino acids. CDR1 is SQVTM, CDR2 ANQGSEA, per germline. The J segment lost 3 bases and the V segment lost 1 base, leaving 1 base of the junction unmatched.

This chain connects TRBV6-1 to TRBJ2-1; 8 bases align to TRBD1. J lost 0 bases, V lost 6 bases, and 13 bases had no gene match. CDR3 size: 18 residues. The V gene's germline CDR1 is MNHNS and CDR2 SASEGT. This chain's CDR3 is CASRGQGTPRSSYNEQFF. The DNA for the CDR3 is TGTGCCAGCAGAGGACAGGGCACCCCAAGGAGCTCCTACAATGAGCAGTTCTTC.

This clonotype has just a few counts. This chain links TRBV19 with TRBJ2-3; D is possibly TRBD1 (5 bases). This CDR3 contains 16 residues. CDR1 and CDR2 (germline): LNHDA, SQIVND (reference sequence). V lost 3 bases, J lost 4 bases, and 17 bases lay in between. The CDR3, as DNA: TGTGCCAGTAGTATTTGGCAGGGCAGAGGCGCAGATACGCAGTATTTT. It codes for CASSIWQGRGADTQYF.

The rearrangement joins TRBV18 to TRBJ2-7; the match to TRBD1 covers 8 bases. Looked up from germline, CDR1 is KGHSH and CDR2 is LQKENI. CDR3 length: 14 amino acids. V lost 2 bases and J lost 5; bases outside the gene matches: 5. The CDR3 sequence: CASSPEDRVDEQYF. The CDR3 region has the DNA TGTGCCAGCTCACCAGAGGACAGGGTAGACGAGCAGTACTTC.

This clonotype appeared a few times. This sequence joins TRBV4-1 and TRBJ1-4, with D perhaps matching TRBD1 (5 bases). This CDR3 is built from 12 residues. With 5 bases removed from V and 8 bases from J, the gap between germline ends came to 9 bases. Germline CDR1 reads MGHRA; CDR2 reads YSYEKL. This CDR3 reads CASSDPGEKLFF. Here the CDR3 DNA reads TGCGCCAGCAGCGATCCAGGGGAAAAACTGTTTTTT.

The DNA for the CDR3 is TGTGCCAGCAGTTACTCTCTGCGGGGGACTCCGTACGAGCAGTACTTC. It yields the protein CASSYSLRGTPYEQYF. V usage is TRBV6-5 and J usage is TRBJ2-7, with 7 bases aligning to TRBD2. The CDR3 runs 16 residues. J lost 4 bases, V lost 0 bases, and 9 bases had no gene match. Per germline, CDR1 MNHEY and CDR2 SVGAGI.

The chain carries TRBV9 and TRBJ2-7; TRBD2 aligns across 7 bases. CDR1 and CDR2 from the germline V gene are SGDLS and YYNGEE. The CDR3 is made up of 14 amino acids. The ends lost 0 bases at V and 3 bases at J; junction bases unmatched: 3. The CDR3 sequence: CASSVESSGYEQYF. The CDR3 nucleotides are TGTGCCAGCAGCGTAGAGTCTAGCGGCTACGAGCAGTACTTC.